This T cell receptor (beta chain) was captured by sequencing in a study of blood T cell repertoires in COVID-19. Study summary: COVID-19 samples, acute and convalescent, were from the United States, Italy and Spain.

Unmatched junction bases numbered 6, after V lost 5 bases and J lost 6 bases. This CDR3 comprises 14 residues. Germline V gene data show CDR1 as SGHTA and CDR2 as FQGNSA. This clone was detected only once. Per the study methods: Researchers report that nucleated cell counts were estimated from reference gene primer amplification. TCRdb keeps only in-frame clones here, not all; method: immunoSEQ multiplex PCR. The V and J calls and the clone size are those of that table, but D and trimming were determined from the DNA. The table includes around 57,000 clones, more than 75% detected once. The chain employs TRBV7-2 and TRBJ2-4; TRBD1 aligns across 8 bases. The sample consisted of peripheral blood. The receptor's source is a man in his fifties or sixties with active COVID-19. The CDR3 DNA reads as TGTGCCAGCAGCGAGGACAGGGCCCGAAACATTCAGTACTTC. Its translation is CASSEDRARNIQYF.